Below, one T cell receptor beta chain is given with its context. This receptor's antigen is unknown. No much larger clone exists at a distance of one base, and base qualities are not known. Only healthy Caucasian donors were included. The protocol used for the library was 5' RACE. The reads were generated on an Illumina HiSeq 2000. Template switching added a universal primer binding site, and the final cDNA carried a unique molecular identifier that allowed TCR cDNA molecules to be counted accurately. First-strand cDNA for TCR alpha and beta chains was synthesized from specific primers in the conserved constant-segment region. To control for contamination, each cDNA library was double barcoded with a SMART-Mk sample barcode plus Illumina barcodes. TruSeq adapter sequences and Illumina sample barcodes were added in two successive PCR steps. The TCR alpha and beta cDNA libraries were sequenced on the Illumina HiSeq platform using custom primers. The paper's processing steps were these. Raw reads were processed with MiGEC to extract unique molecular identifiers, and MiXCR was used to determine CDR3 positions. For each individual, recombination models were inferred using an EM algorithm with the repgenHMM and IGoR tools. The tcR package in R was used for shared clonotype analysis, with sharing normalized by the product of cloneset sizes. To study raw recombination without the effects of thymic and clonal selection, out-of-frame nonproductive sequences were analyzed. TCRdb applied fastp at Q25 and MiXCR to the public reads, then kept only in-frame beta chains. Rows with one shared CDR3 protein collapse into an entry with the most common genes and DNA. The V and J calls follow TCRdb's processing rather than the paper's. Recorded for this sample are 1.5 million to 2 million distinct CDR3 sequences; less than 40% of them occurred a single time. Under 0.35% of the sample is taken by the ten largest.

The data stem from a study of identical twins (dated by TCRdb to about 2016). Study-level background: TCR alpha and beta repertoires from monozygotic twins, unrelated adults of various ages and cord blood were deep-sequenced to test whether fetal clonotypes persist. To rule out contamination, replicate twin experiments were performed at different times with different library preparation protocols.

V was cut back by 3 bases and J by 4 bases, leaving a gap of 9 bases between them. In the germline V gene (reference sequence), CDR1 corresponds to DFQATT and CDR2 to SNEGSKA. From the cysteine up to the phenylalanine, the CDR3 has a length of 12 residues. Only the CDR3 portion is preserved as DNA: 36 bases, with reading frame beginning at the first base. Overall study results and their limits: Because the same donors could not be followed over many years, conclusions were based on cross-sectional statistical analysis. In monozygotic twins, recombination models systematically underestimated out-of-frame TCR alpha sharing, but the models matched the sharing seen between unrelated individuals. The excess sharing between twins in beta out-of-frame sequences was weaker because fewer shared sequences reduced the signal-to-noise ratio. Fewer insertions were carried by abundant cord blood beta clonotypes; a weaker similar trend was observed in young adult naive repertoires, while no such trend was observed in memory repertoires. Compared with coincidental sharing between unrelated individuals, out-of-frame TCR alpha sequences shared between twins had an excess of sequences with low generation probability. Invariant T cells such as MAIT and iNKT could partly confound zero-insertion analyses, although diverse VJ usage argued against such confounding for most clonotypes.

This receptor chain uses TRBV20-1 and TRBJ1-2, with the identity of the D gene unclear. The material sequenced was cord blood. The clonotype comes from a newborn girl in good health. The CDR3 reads CSARLGSYGYTF. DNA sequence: TGCAGTGCTAGGTTGGGCAGCTATGGCTACACCTTC.